This TCR beta chain comes out of a study of T cells after yellow fever vaccination. In making TCR cDNA, 5'RACE template switching added a universal primer site and UMIs to it. TCRdb re-called the 5' RACE reads with MiXCR, one entry per CDR3 protein. The repertoire holds 300,000 to 450,000 distinct CDR3 sequences, roughly 8.3% seen once, with roughly 15% in the top ten. Remarks on this clonotype: Its antigen is unidentified.

The germline V and J ends were trimmed by 0 bases and 3 bases, with 5 bases remaining between them. There are 14 residues in the CDR3. Germline assignment: CDR1 LNHNV and CDR2 YYDKDF (reference sequence). Study results and limitations: There was a possibility that FACS-sorted repertoires contained abundant clonotypes contaminating from the bulk population. Though weaker, the secondary response peaked faster, on day 5 versus 15.

The V and J genes are TRBV15 and TRBJ1-4, with D unclear. The source is a man aged 18 to 29 who received the YFV17D yellow fever vaccine. Material: PBMCs, obtained 35 to 50 days after the first yellow fever vaccination. CDR3 residues: CATSRDKANEKLFF. The CDR3 coding sequence is TGTGCCACCAGCAGAGACAAGGCTAATGAAAAACTGTTTTTT.